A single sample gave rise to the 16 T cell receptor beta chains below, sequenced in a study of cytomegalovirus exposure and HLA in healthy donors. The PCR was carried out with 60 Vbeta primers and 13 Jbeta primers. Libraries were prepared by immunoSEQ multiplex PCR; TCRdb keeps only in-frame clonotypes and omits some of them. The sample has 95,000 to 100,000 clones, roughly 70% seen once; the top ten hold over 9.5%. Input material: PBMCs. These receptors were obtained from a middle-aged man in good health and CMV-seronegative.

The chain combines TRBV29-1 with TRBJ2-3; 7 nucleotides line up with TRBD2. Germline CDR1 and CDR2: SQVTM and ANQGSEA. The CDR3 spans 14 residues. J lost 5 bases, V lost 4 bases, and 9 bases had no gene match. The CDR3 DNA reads TGCAGCGTTGTTGGGGGAGGGCGGGGAGATACGCAGTATTTT. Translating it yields CSVVGGGRGDTQYF.

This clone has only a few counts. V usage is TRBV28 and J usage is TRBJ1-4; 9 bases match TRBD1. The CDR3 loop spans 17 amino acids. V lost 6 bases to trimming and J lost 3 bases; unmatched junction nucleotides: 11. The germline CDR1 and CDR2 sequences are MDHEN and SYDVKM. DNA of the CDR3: TGTGCCAGCAGACCCGGGACAGGGCTATTTGCTAATGAAAAACTGTTTTTT. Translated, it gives CASRPGTGLFANEKLFF.

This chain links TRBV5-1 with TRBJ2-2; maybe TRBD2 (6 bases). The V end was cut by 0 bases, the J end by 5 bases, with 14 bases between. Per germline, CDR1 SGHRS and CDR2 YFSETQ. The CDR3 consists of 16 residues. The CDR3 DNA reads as TGCGCCAGCAGCTTGGGTGGAGGGATGGTGACCGGGGAGCTGTTTTTT. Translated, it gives CASSLGGGMVTGELFF.

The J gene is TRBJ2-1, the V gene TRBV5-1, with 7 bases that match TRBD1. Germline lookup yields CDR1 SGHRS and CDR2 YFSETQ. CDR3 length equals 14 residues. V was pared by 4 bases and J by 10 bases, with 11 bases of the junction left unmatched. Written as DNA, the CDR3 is TGCGCCAGCAGCGCATCCGGGACAGAGAGCGAGCAGTTCTTC. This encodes CASSASGTESEQFF.

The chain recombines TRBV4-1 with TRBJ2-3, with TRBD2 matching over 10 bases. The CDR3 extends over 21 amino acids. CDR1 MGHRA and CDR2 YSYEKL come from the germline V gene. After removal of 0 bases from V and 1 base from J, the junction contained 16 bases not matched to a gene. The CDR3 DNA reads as TGCGCCAGCAGCCAAGAAGAGACTAGCGGGCCCCTGGGGGGGGGCACAGATACGCAGTATTTT. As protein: CASSQEETSGPLGGGTDTQYF.

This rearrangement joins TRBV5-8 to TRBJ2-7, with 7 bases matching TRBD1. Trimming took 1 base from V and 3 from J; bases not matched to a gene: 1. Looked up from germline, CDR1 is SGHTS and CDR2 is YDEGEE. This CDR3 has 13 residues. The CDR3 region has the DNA TGTGCCAGCAGCTTGAGGGACAGCTACGAGCAGTACTTC. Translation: CASSLRDSYEQYF.

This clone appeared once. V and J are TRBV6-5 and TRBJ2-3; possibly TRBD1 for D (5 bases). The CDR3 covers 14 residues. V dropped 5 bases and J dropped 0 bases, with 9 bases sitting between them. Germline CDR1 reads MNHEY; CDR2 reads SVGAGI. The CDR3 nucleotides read TGTGCCAGCAGTCGGACATTTAGCACAGATACGCAGTATTTT. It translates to CASSRTFSTDTQYF.

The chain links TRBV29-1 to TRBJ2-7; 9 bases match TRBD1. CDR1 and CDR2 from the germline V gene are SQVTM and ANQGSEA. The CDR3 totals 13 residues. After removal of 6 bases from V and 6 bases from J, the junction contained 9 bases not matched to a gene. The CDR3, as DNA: TGCAGCGTCGGACGACAGGGGGATCGCGAGCAGTACTTC. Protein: CSVGRQGDREQYF.

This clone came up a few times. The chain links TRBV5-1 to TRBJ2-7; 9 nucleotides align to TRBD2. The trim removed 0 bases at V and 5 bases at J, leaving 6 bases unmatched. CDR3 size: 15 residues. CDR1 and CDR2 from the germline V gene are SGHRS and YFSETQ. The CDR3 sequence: CASSLGSGSMNEQYF. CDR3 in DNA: TGCGCCAGCAGCTTGGGTAGCGGGAGTATGAACGAGCAGTACTTC.

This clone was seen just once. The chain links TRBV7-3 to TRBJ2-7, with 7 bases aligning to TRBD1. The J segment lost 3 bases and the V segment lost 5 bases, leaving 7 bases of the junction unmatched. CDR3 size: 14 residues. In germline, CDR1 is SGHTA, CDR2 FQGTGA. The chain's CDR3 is CASSPTGQNYEQYF. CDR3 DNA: TGTGCCAGCAGCCCCACGGGACAGAACTACGAGCAGTACTTC.

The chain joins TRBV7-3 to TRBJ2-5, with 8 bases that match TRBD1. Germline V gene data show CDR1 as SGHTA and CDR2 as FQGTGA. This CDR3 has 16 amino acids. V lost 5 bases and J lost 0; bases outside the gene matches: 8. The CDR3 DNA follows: TGTGCCAGCAGCAAAGGGACAGGACTCTACCAAGAGACCCAGTACTTC. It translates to CASSKGTGLYQETQYF.

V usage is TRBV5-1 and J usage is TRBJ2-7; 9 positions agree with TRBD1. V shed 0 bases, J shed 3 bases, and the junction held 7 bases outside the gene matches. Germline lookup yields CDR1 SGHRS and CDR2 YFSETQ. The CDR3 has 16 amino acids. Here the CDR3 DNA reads TGCGCCAGCAGCTTGGAAGGGACAGGGAAGTACTACGAGCAGTACTTC. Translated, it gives CASSLEGTGKYYEQYF.

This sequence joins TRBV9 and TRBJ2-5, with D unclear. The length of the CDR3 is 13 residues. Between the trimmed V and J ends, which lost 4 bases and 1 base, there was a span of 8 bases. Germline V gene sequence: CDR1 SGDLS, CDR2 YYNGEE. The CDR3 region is CASSTQPQETQYF. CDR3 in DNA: TGTGCCAGCAGCACACAACCCCAAGAGACCCAGTACTTC.

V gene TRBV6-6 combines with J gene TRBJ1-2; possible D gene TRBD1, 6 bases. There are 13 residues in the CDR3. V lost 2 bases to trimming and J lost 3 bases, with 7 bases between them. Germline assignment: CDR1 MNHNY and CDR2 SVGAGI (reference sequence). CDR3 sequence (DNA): TGTGCCAGCAGTTACAAGGGGGACTATGGCTACACCTTC. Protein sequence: CASSYKGDYGYTF.

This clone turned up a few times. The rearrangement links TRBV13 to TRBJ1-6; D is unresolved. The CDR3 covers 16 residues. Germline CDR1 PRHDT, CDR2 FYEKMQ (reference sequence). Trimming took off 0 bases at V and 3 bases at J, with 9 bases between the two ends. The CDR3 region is CASSLGGSYYNSPLHF. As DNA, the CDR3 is TGTGCCAGCAGCTTAGGCGGGTCTTACTATAATTCACCCCTCCACTTT.

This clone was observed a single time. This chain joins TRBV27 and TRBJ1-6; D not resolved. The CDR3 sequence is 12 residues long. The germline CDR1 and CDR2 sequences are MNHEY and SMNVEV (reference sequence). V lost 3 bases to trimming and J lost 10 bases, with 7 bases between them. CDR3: CASSFSGSPLHF. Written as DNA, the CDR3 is TGTGCCAGCAGTTTTTCAGGATCACCCCTCCACTTT.